What follows describes a single T cell receptor beta chain. J lost 4 bases, V lost 4 bases, and 12 bases had no gene match. The CDR3 totals 16 residues. Germline V gene data show CDR1 as LGHNA and CDR2 as YSLEER. This sample was included in a study of cytomegalovirus exposure and HLA in healthy donors. With 60 Vbeta and 13 Jbeta primers, the PCR was carried out. Profiling relied on immunoSEQ multiplex PCR, and the TCRdb table lists in-frame clones only, not all of them. Among about 90,000 clones listed, approximately 84% were seen once. This sequence joins TRBV4-3 and TRBJ2-7; TRBD2 agrees at 8 bases. Sequencing was performed on PBMCs. The source is a man aged 18 to 29 in good health and CMV-seronegative. CDR3 region: CASSLTPAGDVYEQYF. CDR3 in DNA: TGCGCCAGCAGCCTGACCCCAGCGGGAGACGTGTACGAGCAGTACTTC.